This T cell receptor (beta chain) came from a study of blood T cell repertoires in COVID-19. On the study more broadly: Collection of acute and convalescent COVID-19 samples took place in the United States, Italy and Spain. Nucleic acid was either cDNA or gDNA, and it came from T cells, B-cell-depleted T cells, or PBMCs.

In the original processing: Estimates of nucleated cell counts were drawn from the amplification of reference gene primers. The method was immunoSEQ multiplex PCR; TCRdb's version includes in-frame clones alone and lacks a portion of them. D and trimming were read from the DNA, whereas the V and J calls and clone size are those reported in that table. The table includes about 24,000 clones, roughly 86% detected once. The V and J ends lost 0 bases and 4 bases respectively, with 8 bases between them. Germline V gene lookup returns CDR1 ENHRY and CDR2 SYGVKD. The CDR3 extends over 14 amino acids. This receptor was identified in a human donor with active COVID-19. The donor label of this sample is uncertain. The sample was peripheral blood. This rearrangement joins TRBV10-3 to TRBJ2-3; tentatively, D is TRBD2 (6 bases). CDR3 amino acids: CAISESAGSDTQYF. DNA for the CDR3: TGTGCCATCAGTGAGTCTGCGGGATCAGATACGCAGTATTTT.